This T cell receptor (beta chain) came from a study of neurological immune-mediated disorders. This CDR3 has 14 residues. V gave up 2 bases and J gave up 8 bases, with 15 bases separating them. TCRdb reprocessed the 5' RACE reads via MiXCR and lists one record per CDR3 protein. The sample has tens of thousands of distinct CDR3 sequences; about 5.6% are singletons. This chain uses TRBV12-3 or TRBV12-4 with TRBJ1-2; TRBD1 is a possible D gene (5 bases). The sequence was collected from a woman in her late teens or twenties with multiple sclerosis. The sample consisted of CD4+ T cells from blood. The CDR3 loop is CASSLQGPYLGYTF. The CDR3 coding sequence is TGTGCCAGCAGTTTACAGGGCCCCTATTTGGGCTACACCTTC.